Below, one TCR beta chain is given with its context. The DNA ends 3 residues before the CDR3 does, and the rest of the CDR3 is filled in from the germline J gene. This sample was included in a study of T cells in women clearing cervical HPV infection. Germline V CDR1 and CDR2: MNHEY, SVGEGT. This CDR3 has 13 residues. The V end was cut by 4 bases, the J end by 4 bases, with 10 bases between. Clones were read by immunoSEQ multiplex PCR, and TCRdb kept only the in-frame ones, dropping some. Seen in this sample are 15,000 to 20,000 clones; the ten most common clones hold approximately 16%. Sequencing was carried out using blood buffy coat. The chain recombines TRBV6-2 or TRBV6-3 with TRBJ1-2; no reliable D call. The receptor was isolated from a woman between 18 and 75 years old with a cervical HPV16 infection that either progressed to CIN3+ or cleared (not recorded which). CDR3 residues: CASSLNIAYGYTF. The DNA read from the CDR3 is TGTGCCAGCAGTTTAAACATCGCCTATGGC.